One sample yielded the 21 T cell receptor beta chains listed below, sequenced in a study of T cells of healthy individuals. TCRdb analysed the 5' RACE reads with MiXCR anew, one entry per CDR3 protein. The data hold 60,000 to 80,000 distinct CDR3 sequences, with around 16% observed a single time. These TCRs come from a human donor in good health.

This clonotype was recorded many times. J is TRBJ2-1 and V is TRBV3-1; tentative D call: TRBD2 (6 bases). The CDR3 runs to 13 residues. Per germline, CDR1 LGHDT and CDR2 YNNKEL (reference sequence). V was trimmed by 4 bases and J by 8 bases, leaving 12 bases between them. In DNA form, the CDR3 reads TGTGCCAGCAGCCTCGGGGGAGTCCATGAGCAGTTCTTC. It codes for CASSLGGVHEQFF.

This sequence joins TRBV7-9 and TRBJ2-3; 10 bases agree with TRBD1. The CDR3 has 16 residues. Germline assignment: CDR1 SEHNR and CDR2 FQNEAQ (reference sequence). V trimming: 4 bases; J trimming: 3 bases; junction bases outside the gene matches: 7. The CDR3 region is CASSYMTGGVTDTQYF. The CDR3 DNA sequence: TGTGCCAGCAGCTACATGACAGGGGGCGTAACAGATACGCAGTATTTT.

This clonotype was detected ten times or more. This chain joins TRBV30 and TRBJ1-2; no firm D call. This CDR3 has 13 amino acids. Trimming took 3 bases from V and 8 from J, leaving 16 bases between them. The V gene's germline CDR1 is GTSNPN and CDR2 SVGIG (reference sequence). The CDR3 sequence: CAWRMGGMFGYTF. The CDR3 DNA reads TGTGCCTGGAGAATGGGAGGCATGTTCGGCTACACCTTC.

There are many counts of this clonotype. The V gene is TRBV9, the J gene TRBJ2-7; the match to TRBD1 covers 7 bases. CDR3 size: 15 residues. Germline values: CDR1 SGDLS, CDR2 YYNGEE. V lost 4 bases, J lost 4 bases, and 11 bases stayed unmatched. In DNA, the CDR3 is TGTGCCAGCAGCACCCGACGCGACAGGGATTACGAGCAGTACTTC. Translation gives CASSTRRDRDYEQYF. Drawing the rest from reference TRBV9 and TRBJ2-7, the complete variable domain is DSGVTQTPKHLITATGQRVTLRCSPRSGDLSVYWYQQSLDQGLQFLIQYYNGEERAKGNILERFSAQQFPDLHSELNLSSLELGDSALYFCASSTRRDRDYEQYFGPGTRLTVT.

This clonotype was counted at least ten times. The chain uses TRBV5-4 and TRBJ2-7; 7 bases are shared with TRBD2. V gave up 4 bases and J gave up 7 bases; unmatched junction bases: 11. The CDR3 runs 14 residues. The germline V gene has CDR1 SGHNT and CDR2 YYREEE (reference sequence). The CDR3: CASSVGGSRVEQYF. As DNA, the CDR3 is TGTGCCAGCAGCGTGGGGGGGTCCCGTGTGGAGCAGTACTTC.

This clonotype was seen ten or more times. The chain carries TRBV3-1 and TRBJ2-7, with D unclear. This CDR3 has 12 amino acids. CDR1 is LGHDT, CDR2 YNNKEL, per germline (reference sequence). V was pared by 5 bases and J by 4 bases, with 9 bases between. CDR3 sequence reads: CASSTVGYEQYF. DNA of the CDR3: TGTGCCAGCAGCACGGTGGGATACGAGCAGTACTTC.

The chain has TRBV6-2 or TRBV6-3 and TRBJ2-5; D is undetermined. V was cut by 5 bases and J by 7 bases, with 20 bases left in between. Germline CDR1 and CDR2: MNHEY and SVGEGT. The CDR3 is made up of 15 amino acids. CDR3 DNA: TGTGCCAGCAGTATTACGCAAGGAGTTGGTTGGACCCAGTACTTC. Translating it yields CASSITQGVGWTQYF.

This sequence joins TRBV11-2 and TRBJ2-7; possibly TRBD1 for D (6 bases). In germline, CDR1 is SGHAT, CDR2 FQNNGV. The CDR3 runs to 15 residues. With 1 base removed from V and 3 bases from J, the gap between germline ends came to 13 bases. This CDR3 is CASSLALTGFYEQYF. The CDR3 nucleotides are TGTGCCAGCAGCTTAGCCCTGACAGGTTTCTACGAGCAGTACTTC.

The J gene is TRBJ2-1, the V gene TRBV7-7; TRBD1 matches 7 bases. The CDR3 is 13 residues long. Trimming cost V 5 bases and J 5 bases; bases outside gene matches: 3. The germline gives CDR1 SSHAT, CDR2 FNYEAQ (reference sequence). In DNA, the CDR3 is TGTGCCAGCAGCCAGGGACAGAACAATGAGCAGTTCTTC. Protein sequence: CASSQGQNNEQFF.

This clonotype occurred many times. The J gene is TRBJ1-1, the V gene TRBV14; D remains unclear. CDR3 length equals 16 residues. Per germline, CDR1 SGHDN and CDR2 FVKESK. V dropped 2 bases and J dropped 0 bases, with 13 bases sitting between them. CDR3 sequence (DNA): TGTGCCAGCAGCCAATGGGGTCGGGGAATGAACACTGAAGCTTTCTTT. This sequence encodes CASSQWGRGMNTEAFF.

This clonotype was seen more than once but under ten times. This chain connects TRBV7-2 to TRBJ2-3; possibly TRBD1 for D (5 bases). Germline lookup yields CDR1 SGHTA and CDR2 FQGNSA. V gave up 4 bases and J gave up 3 bases, with 11 bases separating them. The CDR3 totals 14 residues. Here the CDR3 DNA reads TGTGCCAGCAGCTCTCATCAGGGAACAGATACGCAGTATTTT. Encoded protein: CASSSHQGTDTQYF.

This clonotype was seen many times. The gene calls are TRBV12-3 or TRBV12-4 and TRBJ2-1; 7 nucleotides agree with TRBD1. The CDR3 has 15 residues. V gave up 7 bases and J gave up 2 bases; unmatched junction bases: 8. CDR3 DNA: TGTGCCAGCACTCCACCGGGACAGACCTACAATGAGCAGTTCTTC. Protein: CASTPPGQTYNEQFF.

This chain uses TRBV11-1 with TRBJ2-3, with 10 positions matching TRBD1. This CDR3 spans 15 amino acids. After removal of 5 bases from V and 1 base from J, the junction contained 3 bases not matched to a gene. The germline CDR1 and CDR2 sequences are SGHAT and FQDESV (reference sequence). In nucleotides, the CDR3 is TGTGCCAGCAGCCGGACAGGGGGAGGCACAGATACGCAGTATTTT. Protein product: CASSRTGGGTDTQYF.

The chain joins TRBV27 to TRBJ1-1, with D possibly being TRBD1 (6 bases). This CDR3 contains 12 residues. V dropped 8 bases and J dropped 3 bases, with 10 bases sitting between them. CDR1 and CDR2 from the germline V gene are MNHEY and SMNVEV (reference sequence). The CDR3 region is CASRGGYTEAFF. The CDR3 DNA reads as TGTGCCAGCCGAGGGGGTTACACTGAAGCTTTCTTT.

This clonotype was detected many times. This sequence joins TRBV11-1 and TRBJ2-2; D gene ambiguous. The CDR3 runs to 13 residues. Trimming took 4 bases from V and 5 from J, leaving 8 bases between them. Germline CDR1 and CDR2: SGHAT and FQDESV (reference sequence). Written as DNA, the CDR3 is TGTGCCAGCAGCTCTTCCGGGACCGGGGAGCTGTTTTTT. Protein sequence: CASSSSGTGELFF. Using reference TRBV11-1 and TRBJ2-2 for the parts outside the CDR3, the full variable domain is EAEVAQSPRYKITEKSQAVAFWCDPISGHATLYWYRQILGQGPELLVQFQDESVVDDSQLPKDRFSAERLKGVDSTLKIQPAELGDSAMYLCASSSSGTGELFFGEGSRLTVL.

The rearrangement uses TRBV11-3 and TRBJ2-2, with D possibly TRBD2 on 5 matching bases. Per the germline V gene, CDR1 is SGHNT and CDR2 is YENEEA. Trimming took 1 base from V and 2 from J, leaving 14 bases between them. This CDR3 spans 17 amino acids. The CDR3 DNA sequence: TGTGCCAGCAGCTTAGTCTTTCTAGCCGGTAACACCGGGGAGCTGTTTTTT. This sequence encodes CASSLVFLAGNTGELFF.

This clonotype was seen a few times. This CDR3 reads CASSGGAQETQYF. The CDR3 nucleotides read TGTGCCAGCAGTGGGGGGGCGCAAGAGACCCAGTACTTC. V is TRBV2 and J is TRBJ2-5; the D gene could be TRBD1 or TRBD2 (6 bases each). V lost 4 bases, J lost 2 bases, and 8 bases lay in between. Germline loops: CDR1 SNHLY, CDR2 FYNNEI. CDR3 size: 13 residues.

The table lists this clonotype with many counts. The chain is built from TRBV5-1 and TRBJ2-7; D gene uncertain. Looked up from germline, CDR1 is SGHRS and CDR2 is YFSETQ. The CDR3 totals 11 residues. V was trimmed by 0 bases and J by 7 bases, leaving 5 bases between them. The DNA of the CDR3 is TGCGCCAGCAGCTTGGAAGGGGAGCAGTACTTC. The encoded protein is CASSLEGEQYF.

This clonotype was recorded many times. This chain joins TRBV4-2 and TRBJ1-4, with a tentative D call TRBD1 (5 bases). V was cut by 3 bases and J by 4 bases, with 12 bases left in between. In germline, CDR1 is LGHNA, CDR2 YNFKEQ. The CDR3 totals 15 residues. CDR3 coding DNA: TGTGCCAGCAGCCACGTTGGCCAGGGTAATGAAAAACTGTTTTTT. It specifies CASSHVGQGNEKLFF.

This rearrangement joins TRBV29-1 to TRBJ2-7; a possible D gene is TRBD1 (5 bases). Germline CDR1 and CDR2: SQVTM and ANQGSEA. The CDR3 is 14 residues long. The V gene lost 1 base and the J gene lost 0 bases, with 10 bases spanning the gap. The CDR3 protein is CSVEVGVTSYEQYF. The CDR3 DNA reads TGCAGCGTTGAAGTAGGGGTCACCTCCTACGAGCAGTACTTC.

This clonotype was counted ten times or more. V gene TRBV28 combines with J gene TRBJ1-5; TRBD1 matches 12 bases. CDR1 and CDR2 from the germline V gene are MDHEN and SYDVKM. The length of the CDR3 is 16 residues. V trimming: 4 bases; J trimming: 7 bases; junction bases outside the gene matches: 8. The CDR3 nucleotides are TGTGCCAGCAGTTGGCCGGGACAGGGGGCTCGGCAGCCCCAGCATTTT. The encoded protein is CASSWPGQGARQPQHF.